These T cell receptor beta chains were read from a single sample in a study of sequential checkpoint blockade in melanoma. Sequenced by immunoSEQ multiplex PCR; TCRdb stores in-frame clones only, minus some. The table lists 30,000 or so clones, 82% of them singletons. This sample comprised CD8+ T cells sorted from blood (inferred from file names), obtained from a patient given nivolumab and ipilimumab in sequence. The source of these receptors is a human donor with melanoma. CDR3s include the opening cysteine and the closing phenylalanine or tryptophan. D genes are given only for firm matches. Expanded clones are given a class, and other clones once, few, many or no size at all.

j_gene: TRBJ2-1; abundance: -; v_gene: TRBV18; d_gene: TRBD2; CDR3nt: TGTGCCAGCTCACCACTCCGCCCAGGACTAGCGCTGGTTAATGAGCAGTTCTTC; CDR3aa: CASSPLRPGLALVNEQFF
j_gene: TRBJ2-7; abundance: -; v_gene: TRBV28; d_gene: TRBD2; CDR3nt: TGTGCCAGCAGTTTATCAGGGACTAGCGGATACTACGAGCAGTACTTC; CDR3aa: CASSLSGTSGYYEQYF
j_gene: TRBJ2-7; abundance: -; v_gene: TRBV11-2; d_gene: -; CDR3nt: TGTGCCAGCAGCTTAGGGGGTACTAGGCAGTACTTC; CDR3aa: CASSLGGTRQYF
j_gene: TRBJ2-7; abundance: -; v_gene: TRBV27; d_gene: -; CDR3nt: TGTGCCAGCAGTTTATCTGGGGCTTACTACGAGCAGTACTTC; CDR3aa: CASSLSGAYYEQYF
j_gene: TRBJ1-6; abundance: once; v_gene: TRBV5-1; d_gene: -; CDR3nt: TGCGCCAGCAGCTTGAAGACAGGTATTTTAGATTCACCCCTCCACTTT; CDR3aa: CASSLKTGILDSPLHF
j_gene: TRBJ2-3; abundance: -; v_gene: TRBV27; d_gene: TRBD2; CDR3nt: TGTGCCAGCAGTCCACGGACTAGCGGGAGCCCAGATACGCAGTATTTT; CDR3aa: CASSPRTSGSPDTQYF
j_gene: TRBJ2-1; abundance: -; v_gene: TRBV25-1; d_gene: -; CDR3nt: TGTGCCAGCAGTGAACCGGGAGTCGGCTGGATCAATGAGCAGTTCTTC; CDR3aa: CASSEPGVGWINEQFF
j_gene: TRBJ2-1; abundance: -; v_gene: TRBV4-1; d_gene: TRBD2; CDR3nt: TGCGCCAGCAGCCAATCATTCGGACTAGCGGGAGGAAATGAGCAGTTCTTC; CDR3aa: CASSQSFGLAGGNEQFF
j_gene: TRBJ1-4; abundance: -; v_gene: TRBV10-3; d_gene: TRBD1; CDR3nt: TGTGCCATCAGTTCAGGGGGACAGGGGAGGAGTGAAAAACTGTTTTTT; CDR3aa: CAISSGGQGRSEKLFF
j_gene: TRBJ2-5; abundance: -; v_gene: TRBV10-3; d_gene: -; CDR3nt: TGTGCCATCAGTGACGGGGGTGAGACCCAGTACTTC; CDR3aa: CAISDGGETQYF
j_gene: TRBJ2-1; abundance: -; v_gene: TRBV7-9; d_gene: -; CDR3nt: TGTGCCAGCAGCCAAGGCGAAAGCGAAACAGGGGAGCAGTTCTTC; CDR3aa: CASSQGESETGEQFF
j_gene: TRBJ1-2; abundance: -; v_gene: TRBV6-5; d_gene: -; CDR3nt: TGTGCCAGCATCCGCACTATAGACGGGAACTATGGCTACACCTTC; CDR3aa: CASIRTIDGNYGYTF
j_gene: TRBJ1-2; abundance: -; v_gene: TRBV9; d_gene: -; CDR3nt: TGTGCCAGCAGCGTACAGGGTGGCTACACCTTC; CDR3aa: CASSVQGGYTF
j_gene: TRBJ2-3; abundance: -; v_gene: TRBV15; d_gene: TRBD1; CDR3nt: TGTGCCACCAGCAGATCTAGTCCTCAGGGGGAATGGAGCACAGATACGCAGTATTTT; CDR3aa: CATSRSSPQGEWSTDTQYF
j_gene: TRBJ1-2; abundance: -; v_gene: TRBV5-1; d_gene: -; CDR3nt: TGCGCCAGCAGCTTGGGTCTGGGGAGGGACTATGGCTACACCTTC; CDR3aa: CASSLGLGRDYGYTF
j_gene: TRBJ2-1; abundance: -; v_gene: TRBV7-3; d_gene: -; CDR3nt: TGTGCCAGCAGCCACCACCTGGGCCGATACAATGAGCAGTTCTTC; CDR3aa: CASSHHLGRYNEQFF
j_gene: TRBJ2-1; abundance: medium-sized; v_gene: TRBV10-3; d_gene: TRBD2; CDR3nt: TGTGCCATCAGTGAGTCGAGTAGCGGGAGGGTTGACGGGCAGTTCTTC; CDR3aa: CAISESSSGRVDGQFF
j_gene: TRBJ2-7; abundance: -; v_gene: TRBV28; d_gene: TRBD1; CDR3nt: TGTGCCAGCAGTTTGGGACAGGGGGGCGAGCAGTACTTC; CDR3aa: CASSLGQGGEQYF
j_gene: TRBJ1-2; abundance: -; v_gene: TRBV19; d_gene: -; CDR3nt: TGTGCCAGTAGTATCAACAGGGTCTATGGCTACACCTTC; CDR3aa: CASSINRVYGYTF
j_gene: TRBJ2-7; abundance: -; v_gene: TRBV2; d_gene: -; CDR3nt: TGTGCCAGCAGCCTCGCCAGGTACGAGCAGTACTTC; CDR3aa: CASSLARYEQYF
j_gene: TRBJ1-1; abundance: few; v_gene: TRBV18; d_gene: TRBD1; CDR3nt: TGTGCCAGCTCACCACCGGACAGGAACCTTAACACTGAAGCTTTCTTT; CDR3aa: CASSPPDRNLNTEAFF
j_gene: TRBJ2-3; abundance: few; v_gene: TRBV5-1; d_gene: -; CDR3nt: TGCGCCAGCAGCTTGGCCGAGGGCCCCGCGTCAGATACGCAGTATTTT; CDR3aa: CASSLAEGPASDTQYF
j_gene: TRBJ1-2; abundance: -; v_gene: TRBV27; d_gene: TRBD1; CDR3nt: TGTGCCAGCAGTTGGACAGGGGCCGCCTATGGCTACACCTTC; CDR3aa: CASSWTGAAYGYTF
j_gene: TRBJ2-3; abundance: few; v_gene: TRBV9; d_gene: -; CDR3nt: TGTGCCAGCAGCGTAGATCTGGGAGGGGGGGCGGATACGCAGTATTTT; CDR3aa: CASSVDLGGGADTQYF
j_gene: TRBJ1-2; abundance: -; v_gene: TRBV5-1; d_gene: TRBD1; CDR3nt: TGCGCCAGCAGCGTGGGACAGTCGTTCTATGGCTACACCTTC; CDR3aa: CASSVGQSFYGYTF
j_gene: TRBJ2-7; abundance: few; v_gene: TRBV5-4; d_gene: -; CDR3nt: TGTGCCAGCAGCTTGGTGGGCAGAGAGATTCCCTACGAGCAGTACTTC; CDR3aa: CASSLVGREIPYEQYF
j_gene: TRBJ2-1; abundance: -; v_gene: TRBV30; d_gene: TRBD2; CDR3nt: TGTGCCTGGAGTCCAAGAGGCGGGGGGGATGAGCAGTTCTTC; CDR3aa: CAWSPRGGGDEQFF